This note documents a single TCR beta chain sequence. What it binds is unknown. TCRdb keeps only in-frame clones here, not all; method: immunoSEQ multiplex PCR. Among 65,000 to 70,000 clones listed, 91% were seen once. This entry comes from a study of cytomegalovirus exposure and HLA in healthy donors. Broader study findings: In the 130 or so validation repertoires, a later analysis found that first-cohort TCR clusters tended to co-occur. The study put about 180 TCR beta chains on its list as cytomegalovirus-associated.

The V end was cut by 6 bases, the J end by 1 base, with 13 bases between. Germline V gene lookup returns CDR1 LNHDA and CDR2 SQIVND (reference sequence). This CDR3 contains 16 residues. The TCR was taken from a man between 18 and 35 years old in good health and CMV-seronegative. Material: PBMCs. The chain uses TRBV19 and TRBJ2-6; D remains unclear. Written as DNA, the CDR3 is TGTGCCAGTAGACGAAGAGGTGCATCTGGGGCCAACGTCCTGACTTTC. The encoded protein is CASRRRGASGANVLTF.